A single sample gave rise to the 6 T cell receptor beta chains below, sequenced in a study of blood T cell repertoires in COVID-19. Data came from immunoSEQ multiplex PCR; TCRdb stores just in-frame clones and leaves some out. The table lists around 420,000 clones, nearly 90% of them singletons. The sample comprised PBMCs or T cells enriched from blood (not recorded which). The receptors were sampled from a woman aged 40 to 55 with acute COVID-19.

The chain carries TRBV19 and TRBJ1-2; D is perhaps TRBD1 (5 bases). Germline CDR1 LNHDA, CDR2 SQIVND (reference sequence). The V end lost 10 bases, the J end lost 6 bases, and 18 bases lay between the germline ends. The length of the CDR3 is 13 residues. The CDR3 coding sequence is TGTGCCACCACCCGGGAGGGGCCGGATGGCTACACCTTC. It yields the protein CATTREGPDGYTF.

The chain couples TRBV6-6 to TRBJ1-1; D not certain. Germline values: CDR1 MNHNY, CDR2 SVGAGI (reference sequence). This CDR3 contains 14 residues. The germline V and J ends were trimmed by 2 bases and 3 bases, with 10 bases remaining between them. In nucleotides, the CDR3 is TGTGCCAGCAGTTACCAGCAGGACTACACTGAAGCTTTCTTT. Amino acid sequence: CASSYQQDYTEAFF.

The DNA for the CDR3 is TGTGCCAGCAGCAAAGGACAGGGAAGCTCTGGAAACACCATATATTTT. Translating gives CASSKGQGSSGNTIYF. The chain couples TRBV3-1 (or the pseudogene TRBV3-2) to TRBJ1-3, with 8 bases that match TRBD1. Trimming cost V 5 bases and J 0 bases; bases outside gene matches: 6. The germline gives CDR1 LGHDT, CDR2 YNNKEL (reference sequence). The CDR3 spans 16 residues.

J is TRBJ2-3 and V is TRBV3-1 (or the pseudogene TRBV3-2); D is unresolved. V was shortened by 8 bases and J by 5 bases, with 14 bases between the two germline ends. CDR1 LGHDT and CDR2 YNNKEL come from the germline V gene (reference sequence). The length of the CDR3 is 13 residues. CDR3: CASSLWSGDTQYF. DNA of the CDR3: TGTGCCAGCTCCCTCTGGTCAGGAGATACGCAGTATTTT.

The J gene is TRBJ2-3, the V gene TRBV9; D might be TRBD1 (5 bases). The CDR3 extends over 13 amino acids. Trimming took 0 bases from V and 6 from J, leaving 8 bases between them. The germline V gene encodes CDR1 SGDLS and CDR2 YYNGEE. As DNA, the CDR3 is TGTGCCAGCAGCGTAGAGGGGCAGGATACGCAGTATTTT. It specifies CASSVEGQDTQYF.

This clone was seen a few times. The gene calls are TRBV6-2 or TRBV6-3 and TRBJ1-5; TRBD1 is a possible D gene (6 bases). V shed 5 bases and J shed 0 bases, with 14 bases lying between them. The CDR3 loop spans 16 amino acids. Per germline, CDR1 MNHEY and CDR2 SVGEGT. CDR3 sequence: CASSTLQGVSNQPQHF. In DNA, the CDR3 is TGTGCCAGCAGTACTTTACAGGGAGTTAGCAATCAGCCCCAGCATTTT.